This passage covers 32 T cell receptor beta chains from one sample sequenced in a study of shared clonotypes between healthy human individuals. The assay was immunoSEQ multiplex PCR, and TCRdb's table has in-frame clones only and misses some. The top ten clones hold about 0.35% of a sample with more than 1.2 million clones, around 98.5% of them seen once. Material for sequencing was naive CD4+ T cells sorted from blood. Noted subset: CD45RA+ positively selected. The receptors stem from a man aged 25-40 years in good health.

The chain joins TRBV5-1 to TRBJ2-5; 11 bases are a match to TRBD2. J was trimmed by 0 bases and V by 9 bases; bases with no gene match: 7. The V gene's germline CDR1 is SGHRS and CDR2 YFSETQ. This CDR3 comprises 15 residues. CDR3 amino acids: CATSRLAGNQETQYF. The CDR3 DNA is TGCGCCACTTCCCGACTAGCGGGAAACCAAGAGACCCAGTACTTC.

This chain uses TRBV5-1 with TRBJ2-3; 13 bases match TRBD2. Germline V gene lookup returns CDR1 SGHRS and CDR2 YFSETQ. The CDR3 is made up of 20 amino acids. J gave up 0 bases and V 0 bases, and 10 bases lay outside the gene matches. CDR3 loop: CASSLAGTSGTRFSTDTQYF. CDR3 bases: TGCGCCAGCAGCTTGGCCGGGACTAGCGGGACTCGTTTTAGCACAGATACGCAGTATTTT.

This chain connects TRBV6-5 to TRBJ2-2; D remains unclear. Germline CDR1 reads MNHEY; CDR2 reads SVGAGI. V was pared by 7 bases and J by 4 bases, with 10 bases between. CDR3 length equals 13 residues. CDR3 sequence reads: CASKSPGTGELFF. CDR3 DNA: TGTGCCAGCAAATCCCCGGGCACCGGGGAGCTGTTTTTT.

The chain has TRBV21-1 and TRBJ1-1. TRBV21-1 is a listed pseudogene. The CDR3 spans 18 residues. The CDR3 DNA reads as TGTGCCAGCAGCAAAGCGCTAGGGTCCGCCCTTAGGAACACTGAAGCTTTCTTT. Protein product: CASSKALGSALRNTEAFF.

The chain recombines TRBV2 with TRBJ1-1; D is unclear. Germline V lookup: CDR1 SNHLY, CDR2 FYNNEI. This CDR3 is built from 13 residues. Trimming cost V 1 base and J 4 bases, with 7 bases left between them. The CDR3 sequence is CASSEERPTEAFF. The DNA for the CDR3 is TGTGCCAGCAGTGAAGAGCGGCCCACTGAAGCTTTCTTT.

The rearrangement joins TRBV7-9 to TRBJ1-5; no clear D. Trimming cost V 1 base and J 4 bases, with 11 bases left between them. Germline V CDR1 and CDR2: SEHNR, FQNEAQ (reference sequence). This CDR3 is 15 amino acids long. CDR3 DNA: TGTGCCAGCAGCTTAGGAGGTCAGGTAAATCAGCCCCAGCATTTT. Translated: CASSLGGQVNQPQHF.

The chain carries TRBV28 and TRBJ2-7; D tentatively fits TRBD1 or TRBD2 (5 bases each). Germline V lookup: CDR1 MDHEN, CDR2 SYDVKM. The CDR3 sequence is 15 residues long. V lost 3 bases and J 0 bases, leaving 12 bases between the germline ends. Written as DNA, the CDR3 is TGTGCCAGCAGTTTGGGACCTCCGAGCTCCTACGAGCAGTACTTC. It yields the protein CASSLGPPSSYEQYF. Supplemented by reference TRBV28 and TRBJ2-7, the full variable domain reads DVKVTQSSRYLVKRTGEKVFLECVQDMDHENMFWYRQDPGLGLRLIYFSYDVKMKEKGDIPEGYSVSREKKERFSLILESASTNQTSMYLCASSLGPPSSYEQYFGPGTRLTVT.

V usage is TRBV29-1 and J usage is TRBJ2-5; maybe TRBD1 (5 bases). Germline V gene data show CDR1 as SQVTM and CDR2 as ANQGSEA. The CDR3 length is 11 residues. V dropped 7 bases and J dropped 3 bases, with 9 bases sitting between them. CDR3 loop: CSASTEETQYF. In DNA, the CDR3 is TGCAGCGCCTCGACAGAAGAGACCCAGTACTTC.

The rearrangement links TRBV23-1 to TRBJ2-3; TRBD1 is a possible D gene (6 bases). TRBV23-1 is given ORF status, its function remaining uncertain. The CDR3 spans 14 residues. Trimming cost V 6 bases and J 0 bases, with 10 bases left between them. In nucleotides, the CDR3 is TGCGCCAGCAGGTGGCAGGGGAGCACAGATACGCAGTATTTT. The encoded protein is CASRWQGSTDTQYF.

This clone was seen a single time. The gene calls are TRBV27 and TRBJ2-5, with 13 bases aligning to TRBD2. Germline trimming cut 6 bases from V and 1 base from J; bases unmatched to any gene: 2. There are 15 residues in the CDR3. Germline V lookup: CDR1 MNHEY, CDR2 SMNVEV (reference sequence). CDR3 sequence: CASRGLAGIQETQYF. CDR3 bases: TGTGCCAGCAGGGGACTAGCGGGGATCCAAGAGACCCAGTACTTC.

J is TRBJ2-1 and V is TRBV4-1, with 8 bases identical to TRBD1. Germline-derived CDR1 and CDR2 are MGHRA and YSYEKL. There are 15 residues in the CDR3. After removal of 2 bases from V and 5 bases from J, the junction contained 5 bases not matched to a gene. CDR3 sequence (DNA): TGCGCCAGCAGCCAATTCGGGACAGGAAACAATGAGCAGTTCTTC. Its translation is CASSQFGTGNNEQFF.

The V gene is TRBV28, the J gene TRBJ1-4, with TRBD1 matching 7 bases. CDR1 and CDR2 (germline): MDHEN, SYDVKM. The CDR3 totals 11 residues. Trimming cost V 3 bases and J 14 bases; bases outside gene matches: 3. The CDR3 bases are TGTGCCAGCAGTTTCACAGGGGATCTGTTTTTT. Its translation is CASSFTGDLFF.

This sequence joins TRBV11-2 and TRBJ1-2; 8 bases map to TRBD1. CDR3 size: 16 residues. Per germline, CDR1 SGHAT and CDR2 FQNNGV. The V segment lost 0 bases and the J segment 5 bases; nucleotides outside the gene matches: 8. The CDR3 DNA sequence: TGTGCCAGCAGCTTAGATGTGGACAGGGCAGGGTATGGCTACACCTTC. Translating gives CASSLDVDRAGYGYTF.

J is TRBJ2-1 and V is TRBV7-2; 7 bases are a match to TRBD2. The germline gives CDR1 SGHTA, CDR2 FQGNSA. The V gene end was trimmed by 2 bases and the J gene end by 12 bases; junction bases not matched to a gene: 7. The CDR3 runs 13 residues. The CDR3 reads CASSLISGIWQFF. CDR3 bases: TGTGCCAGCAGCTTAATCAGCGGGATCTGGCAGTTCTTC.

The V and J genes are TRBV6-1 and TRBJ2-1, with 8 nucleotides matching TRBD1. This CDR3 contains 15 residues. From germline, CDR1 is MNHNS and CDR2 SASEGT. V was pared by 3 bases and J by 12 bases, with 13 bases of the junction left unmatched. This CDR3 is CASSEREFQGAGQFF. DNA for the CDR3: TGTGCCAGCAGTGAGAGGGAGTTTCAGGGGGCGGGGCAGTTCTTC.

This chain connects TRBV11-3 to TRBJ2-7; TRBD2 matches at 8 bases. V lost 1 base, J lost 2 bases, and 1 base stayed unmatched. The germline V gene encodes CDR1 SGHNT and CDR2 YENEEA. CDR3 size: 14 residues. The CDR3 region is CASSLAAGAYEQYF. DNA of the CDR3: TGTGCCAGCAGCTTAGCAGCGGGGGCCTACGAGCAGTACTTC.

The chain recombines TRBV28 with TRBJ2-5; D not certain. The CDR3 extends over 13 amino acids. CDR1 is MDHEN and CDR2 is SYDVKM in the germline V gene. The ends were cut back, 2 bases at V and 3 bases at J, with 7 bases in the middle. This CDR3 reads CASSLGRKETQYF. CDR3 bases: TGTGCCAGCAGTTTAGGCCGGAAAGAGACCCAGTACTTC.

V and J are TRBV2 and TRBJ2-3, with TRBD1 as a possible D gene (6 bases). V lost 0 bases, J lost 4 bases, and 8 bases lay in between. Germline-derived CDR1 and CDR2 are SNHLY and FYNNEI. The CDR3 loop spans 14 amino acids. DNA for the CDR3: TGTGCCAGCAGTGAAGCCACAGGGTCAGATACGCAGTATTTT. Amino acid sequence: CASSEATGSDTQYF.

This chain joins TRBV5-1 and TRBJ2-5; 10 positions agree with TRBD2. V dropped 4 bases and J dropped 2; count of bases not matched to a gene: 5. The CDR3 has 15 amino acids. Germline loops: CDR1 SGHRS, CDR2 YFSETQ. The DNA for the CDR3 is TGCGCCAGCAGCCCGCTAGCGGGAGCACAAGAGACCCAGTACTTC. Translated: CASSPLAGAQETQYF.

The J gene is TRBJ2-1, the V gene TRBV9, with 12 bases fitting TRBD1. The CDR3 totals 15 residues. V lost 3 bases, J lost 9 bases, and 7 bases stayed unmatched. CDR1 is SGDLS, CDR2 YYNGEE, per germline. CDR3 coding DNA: TGTGCCAGCAGCGCCGCCGGGACAGGGGGCTCTGAGCAGTTCTTC. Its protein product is CASSAAGTGGSEQFF.

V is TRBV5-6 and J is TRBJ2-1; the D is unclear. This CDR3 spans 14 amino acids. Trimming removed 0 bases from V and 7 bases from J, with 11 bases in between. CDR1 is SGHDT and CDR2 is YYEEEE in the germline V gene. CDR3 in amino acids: CASSLGTHGNEQFF. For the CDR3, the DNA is TGTGCCAGCAGCTTGGGGACCCACGGGAATGAGCAGTTCTTC.

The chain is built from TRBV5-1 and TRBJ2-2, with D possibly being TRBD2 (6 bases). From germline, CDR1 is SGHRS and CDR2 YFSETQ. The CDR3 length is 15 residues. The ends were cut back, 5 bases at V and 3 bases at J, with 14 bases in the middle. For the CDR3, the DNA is TGCGCCAGCAGACCTGCGGGGTTATACACCGGGGAGCTGTTTTTT. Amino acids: CASRPAGLYTGELFF.

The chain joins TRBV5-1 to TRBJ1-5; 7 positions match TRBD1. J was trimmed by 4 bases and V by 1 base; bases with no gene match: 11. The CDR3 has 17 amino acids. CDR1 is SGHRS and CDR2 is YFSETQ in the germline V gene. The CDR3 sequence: CASSLHLKGTANQPQHF. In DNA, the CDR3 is TGCGCCAGCAGCTTGCACCTAAAAGGGACAGCTAATCAGCCCCAGCATTTT.

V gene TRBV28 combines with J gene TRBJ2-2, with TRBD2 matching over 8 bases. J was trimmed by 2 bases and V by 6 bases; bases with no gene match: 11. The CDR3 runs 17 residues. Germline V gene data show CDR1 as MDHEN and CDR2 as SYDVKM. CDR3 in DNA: TGTGCCAGCAGCTCTCGGGGTAGCGGGGAAAACACCGGGGAGCTGTTTTTT. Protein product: CASSSRGSGENTGELFF. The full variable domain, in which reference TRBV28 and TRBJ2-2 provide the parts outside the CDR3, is DVKVTQSSRYLVKRTGEKVFLECVQDMDHENMFWYRQDPGLGLRLIYFSYDVKMKEKGDIPEGYSVSREKKERFSLILESASTNQTSMYLCASSSRGSGENTGELFFGEGSRLTVL.

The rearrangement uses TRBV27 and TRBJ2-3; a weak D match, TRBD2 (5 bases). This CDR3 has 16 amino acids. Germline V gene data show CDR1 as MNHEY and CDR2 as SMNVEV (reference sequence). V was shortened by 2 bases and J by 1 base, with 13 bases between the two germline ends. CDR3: CASSLGLRYGTDTQYF. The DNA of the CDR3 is TGTGCCAGCAGTTTAGGACTCCGTTATGGCACAGATACGCAGTATTTT.

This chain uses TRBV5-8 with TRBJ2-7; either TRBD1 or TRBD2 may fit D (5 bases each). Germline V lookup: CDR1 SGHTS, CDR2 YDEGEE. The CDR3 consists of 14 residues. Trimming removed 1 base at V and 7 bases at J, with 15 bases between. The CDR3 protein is CASSLLGDLREQYF. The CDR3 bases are TGTGCCAGCAGCTTGCTGGGGGACCTCCGGGAGCAGTACTTC.

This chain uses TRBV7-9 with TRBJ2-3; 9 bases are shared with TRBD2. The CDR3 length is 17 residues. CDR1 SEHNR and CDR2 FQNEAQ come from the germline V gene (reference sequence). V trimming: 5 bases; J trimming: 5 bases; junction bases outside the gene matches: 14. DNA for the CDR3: TGTGCCAGCAGCCCACGCATCGGGATAGCGGGAGTAGATACGCAGTATTTT. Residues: CASSPRIGIAGVDTQYF. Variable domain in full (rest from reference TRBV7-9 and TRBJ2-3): DTGVSQNPRHKITKRGQNVTFRCDPISEHNRLYWYRQTLGQGPEFLTYFQNEAQLEKSRLLSDRFSAERPKGSFSTLEIQRTEQGDSAMYLCASSPRIGIAGVDTQYFGPGTRLTVL.

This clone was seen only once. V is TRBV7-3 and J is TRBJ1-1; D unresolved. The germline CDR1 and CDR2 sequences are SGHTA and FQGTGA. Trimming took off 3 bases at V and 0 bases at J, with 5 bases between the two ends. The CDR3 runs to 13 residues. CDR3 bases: TGTGCCAGCAGCTTCCCCTTGAACACTGAAGCTTTCTTT. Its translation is CASSFPLNTEAFF.

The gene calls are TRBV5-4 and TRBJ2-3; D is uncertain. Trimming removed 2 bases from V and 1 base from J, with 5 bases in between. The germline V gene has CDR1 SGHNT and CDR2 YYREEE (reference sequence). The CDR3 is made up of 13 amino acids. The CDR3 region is CASSFEGTDTQYF. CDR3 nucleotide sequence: TGTGCCAGCAGCTTTGAGGGCACAGATACGCAGTATTTT.

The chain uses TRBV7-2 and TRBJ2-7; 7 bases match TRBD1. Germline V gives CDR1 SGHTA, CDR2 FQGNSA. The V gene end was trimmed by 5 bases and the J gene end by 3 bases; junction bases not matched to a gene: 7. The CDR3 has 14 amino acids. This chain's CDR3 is CASSLWDRNYEQYF. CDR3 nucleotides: TGTGCCAGCAGCCTCTGGGACAGAAACTACGAGCAGTACTTC. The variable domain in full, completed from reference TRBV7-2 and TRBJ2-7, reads GAGVSQSPSNKVTEKGKDVELRCDPISGHTALYWYRQSLGQGLEFLIYFQGNSAPDKSGLPSDRFSAERTGGSVSTLTIQRTQQEDSAVYLCASSLWDRNYEQYFGPGTRLTVT.

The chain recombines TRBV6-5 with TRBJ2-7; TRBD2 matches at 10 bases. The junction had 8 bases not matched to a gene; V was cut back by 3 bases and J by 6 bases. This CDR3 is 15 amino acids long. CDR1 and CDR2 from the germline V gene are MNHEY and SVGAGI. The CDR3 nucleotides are TGTGCCAGCAGTTATGGACTAGCGGTGGGGGGCGAGCAGTACTTC. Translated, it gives CASSYGLAVGGEQYF.

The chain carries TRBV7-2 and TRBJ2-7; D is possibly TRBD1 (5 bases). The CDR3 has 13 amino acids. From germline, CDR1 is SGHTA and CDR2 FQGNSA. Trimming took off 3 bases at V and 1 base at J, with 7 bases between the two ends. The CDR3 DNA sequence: TGTGCCAGCAGCTTCGGACATTCCTACGAGCAGTACTTC. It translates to CASSFGHSYEQYF.